The rows below give T cell receptor beta chains drawn from one sample of a study of identical twins. TCRdb re-called the 5' RACE reads with MiXCR, one entry per CDR3 protein. The table has about 210,000 distinct CDR3 sequences, approximately 9% seen once. The sequenced sample consisted of memory (CD45RO+) T cells sorted from blood. These receptors were obtained from a young woman in good health. Each CDR3 is given with its conserved first and last residue. The order of the fields is V gene, clone size, D gene, J gene, CDR3 protein, CDR3 DNA. D genes are given only for firm matches. The size entry is marked missing in some rows and otherwise reads once, few, many or a size class.

TRBV24-1	many	TRBD1	TRBJ2-1	CATSDPRGNFDEQFF	TGTGCCACCAGTGATCCCAGGGGGAATTTCGATGAGCAGTTCTTC
TRBV18	few	NA	TRBJ2-5	CASSRDWIAGETQYF	TGTGCCAGCTCACGTGATTGGATAGCTGGTGAGACCCAGTACTTC
TRBV20-1	many	NA	TRBJ2-3	CSAGHRADTQYF	TGCAGCGCCGGGCACAGGGCAGATACGCAGTATTTT
TRBV9	few	TRBD2	TRBJ2-1	CASSVTSSGSPNEQFF	TGTGCCAGCAGCGTAACTTCTAGCGGGAGTCCGAATGAGCAGTTCTTC
TRBV20-1	few	NA	TRBJ2-4	CSARALTGNIQYF	TGCAGTGCTAGAGCCCTGACTGGGAACATTCAGTACTTC
TRBV5-1	few	NA	TRBJ2-6	CASSTGLNSGANVLTF	TGCGCCAGCAGTACTGGTCTGAACTCTGGGGCCAACGTCCTGACTTTC
TRBV5-6	medium-sized	NA	TRBJ1-6	CASSLARAPNSPLHF	TGTGCCAGCAGCTTGGCCCGGGCCCCAAATTCACCCCTCCACTTT
TRBV18	NA	TRBD2	TRBJ2-1	CASSEQAGTTYNEQFF	TGTGCCAGCTCCGAGCAAGCGGGAACAACCTACAATGAGCAGTTCTTC
TRBV5-1	many	NA	TRBJ2-7	CASSLMGFSYEQYF	TGCGCCAGCAGCTTGATGGGGTTCTCCTACGAGCAGTACTTC
TRBV3-1	few	NA	TRBJ2-7	CASSQDRRLFDEQYF	TGTGCCAGCAGCCAAGATCGGCGGCTCTTCGACGAGCAGTACTTC
TRBV11-2	few	NA	TRBJ2-5	CASSQGHSETQYF	TGTGCCAGCAGCCAGGGACACTCTGAGACCCAGTACTTC
TRBV3-1	few	TRBD1	TRBJ2-2	CASSQVQGATGELFF	TGTGCCAGCAGCCAGGTACAGGGGGCTACAGGGGAGCTGTTTTTT
TRBV12-3/TRBV12-4	many	NA	TRBJ1-1	CASSFGGPEAFF	TGTGCCAGCAGTTTCGGGGGGCCGGAAGCTTTCTTT
TRBV20-1	NA	TRBD2	TRBJ2-5	CSATPTSGSGETQYF	TGCAGTGCGACCCCGACTAGCGGGAGCGGAGAGACCCAGTACTTC
TRBV7-2	many	NA	TRBJ1-5	CASSFQGRDQPQHF	TGTGCCAGCAGCTTTCAGGGAAGGGATCAGCCCCAGCATTTT
TRBV11-2	many	NA	TRBJ1-2	CASSLRPATSNYGYTF	TGTGCCAGCAGCTTAAGGCCAGCTACTTCTAACTATGGCTACACCTTC
TRBV27	few	NA	TRBJ2-2	CASSLPGAGELFF	TGTGCCAGCAGTTTACCGGGCGCCGGGGAGCTGTTTTTT
TRBV20-1	few	NA	TRBJ1-1	CSASGRTEAFF	TGCAGTGCTTCAGGGCGGACTGAAGCTTTCTTT
TRBV7-2	many	NA	TRBJ1-2	CASSSGPGNYGYTF	TGTGCCAGCAGCTCAGGACCGGGGAACTATGGCTACACCTTC
TRBV2	few	NA	TRBJ1-1	CASTDRFTEAFF	TGTGCCAGCACTGATCGTTTCACTGAAGCTTTCTTT
TRBV7-2	NA	NA	TRBJ1-1	CASSLYGDSSVTEAFF	TGTGCCAGCAGCTTATATGGCGACTCCAGTGTCACTGAAGCTTTCTTT
TRBV20-1	many	NA	TRBJ1-6	CSARDYQGLENSPLHF	TGCAGTGCTAGAGATTACCAGGGGCTGGAAAATTCACCCCTCCACTTT
TRBV5-1	few	NA	TRBJ2-3	CASSSVKPSTDTQYF	TGCGCCAGCAGCTCCGTAAAGCCTAGCACAGATACGCAGTATTTT
TRBV3-1	NA	NA	TRBJ2-1	CASSKQVAGGPGSEQFF	TGTGCCAGCAGCAAACAGGTAGCTGGGGGGCCTGGTAGTGAGCAGTTCTTC
TRBV5-1	NA	NA	TRBJ2-6	CASRSGASGANVLTF	TGCGCCAGCAGGTCCGGCGCGTCTGGGGCCAACGTCCTGACTTTC
TRBV5-1	NA	TRBD1	TRBJ2-1	CASSKDRGGVAVNEQFF	TGCGCCAGCAGCAAAGACAGGGGGGGGGTAGCGGTCAATGAGCAGTTCTTC
TRBV14	NA	NA	TRBJ2-3	CASSPDTADTQYF	TGTGCCAGCAGCCCGGACACAGCGGATACGCAGTATTTT
TRBV2	few	NA	TRBJ2-1	CASKERDNEQFF	TGTGCCAGCAAAGAGCGGGACAATGAGCAGTTCTTC
TRBV20-1	NA	TRBD1	TRBJ2-1	CSASEQGAGYNEQFF	TGCAGTGCCTCTGAACAGGGGGCAGGCTACAATGAGCAGTTCTTC
TRBV7-9	few	NA	TRBJ2-2	CASSRRNSNTGELFF	TGTGCCAGCAGCCGACGGAATTCGAACACCGGGGAGCTGTTTTTT
TRBV20-1	NA	NA	TRBJ1-5	CSATRGGQDQPQHF	TGCAGTGCTACCCGGGGGGGGCAGGATCAGCCCCAGCATTTT
TRBV19	NA	NA	TRBJ2-4	CASSIVGRAGDGKNIQYF	TGTGCCAGTAGTATAGTAGGGAGGGCAGGGGACGGCAAAAACATTCAGTACTTC
TRBV7-8	many	NA	TRBJ1-5	CASSRGSRANAQHF	TGTGCCAGCAGCCGGGGATCCAGGGCCAACGCCCAGCATTTT
TRBV4-1	few	NA	TRBJ2-3	CASSQDIKRTYTQYF	TGCGCCAGCAGCCAAGATATTAAACGGACCTATACGCAGTATTTT
TRBV29-1	many	NA	TRBJ1-1	CSVSGATEAFF	TGCAGCGTTAGTGGTGCCACTGAAGCTTTCTTT
TRBV20-1	many	NA	TRBJ2-1	CSARRPTGLYNNEQFF	TGCAGTGCTAGACGCCCCACCGGACTATACAACAATGAGCAGTTCTTC
TRBV6-2/TRBV6-3	once	NA	TRBJ2-7	CASKSESYEQYF	TGTGCCAGCAAGTCAGAAAGTTACGAGCAGTACTTC
TRBV28	few	NA	TRBJ2-5	CASSRPPSQETQYF	TGTGCCAGCAGCCGCCCGCCCAGCCAAGAGACCCAGTACTTC
TRBV7-8	NA	NA	TRBJ2-7	CASSSRAMDNGYF	TGTGCCAGCAGCTCAAGGGCTATGGACAACGGGTACTTC
TRBV5-6	few	NA	TRBJ1-6	CASSRRGTPDNSPLHF	TGTGCCAGCAGTCGTCGGGGGACTCCTGATAATTCACCCCTCCACTTT
TRBV20-1	many	NA	TRBJ1-5	CSARALGRDQPQHF	TGCAGTGCTAGAGCCCTGGGGAGGGATCAGCCCCAGCATTTT
TRBV20-1	few	NA	TRBJ2-6	CSARDDRGANVLTF	TGCAGTGCTAGGGATGATAGGGGGGCCAACGTCCTGACTTTC
TRBV20-1	NA	NA	TRBJ1-4	CSSRDLNEKLFF	TGCAGTAGCAGGGATTTAAATGAAAAACTGTTTTTT
TRBV5-6	NA	NA	TRBJ1-1	CASSPGLLSEAFF	TGTGCCAGCAGCCCCGGGCTGCTCTCTGAAGCTTTCTTT
TRBV9	NA	NA	TRBJ2-2	CASNVNTGELFF	TGTGCCAGCAACGTGAACACCGGGGAGCTGTTTTTT
TRBV11-2	NA	NA	TRBJ1-1	CASSFGGSNTEAFF	TGTGCCAGCAGCTTCGGCGGGTCGAACACTGAAGCTTTCTTT
TRBV12-5	few	NA	TRBJ1-3	CASGLGEGAGNTIYF	TGTGCTAGTGGTTTGGGTGAAGGGGCCGGAAACACCATATATTTT
TRBV19	NA	NA	TRBJ1-2	CASSMGANYGYTF	TGTGCCAGTAGTATGGGAGCTAACTATGGCTACACCTTC
TRBV12-3/TRBV12-4	many	NA	TRBJ1-1	CASSFQGSKTEAFF	TGTGCCAGCAGTTTCCAGGGCTCTAAGACTGAAGCTTTCTTT
TRBV7-3	NA	TRBD1	TRBJ1-1	CASSSGTGREAFF	TGTGCCAGCAGCTCCGGGACAGGGAGGGAGGCTTTCTTT
TRBV9	many	TRBD1	TRBJ2-1	CASSADRGTYNEQFF	TGTGCCAGCAGCGCCGACAGGGGAACCTACAATGAGCAGTTCTTC
TRBV29-1	many	TRBD1	TRBJ1-1	CSALDRSTEAFF	TGCAGCGCCCTGGACAGGAGCACTGAAGCTTTCTTT
TRBV28	NA	NA	TRBJ2-7	CASSLGRLAYEQYF	TGTGCCAGCAGTTTGGGACGGCTGGCCTACGAGCAGTACTTC
TRBV2	many	NA	TRBJ1-4	CATSVGRGEKLFF	TGTGCCACCTCGGTGGGGAGAGGTGAAAAACTGTTTTTT
TRBV20-1	NA	NA	TRBJ2-5	CSARVPPRETQYF	TGCAGTGCTAGAGTACCCCCCCGAGAGACCCAGTACTTC
TRBV11-3	many	TRBD1	TRBJ2-2	CASRPLPGTGRSGELFF	TGTGCCAGCAGACCTCTTCCCGGGACAGGGAGGTCTGGGGAGCTGTTTTTT
TRBV20-1	few	TRBD1	TRBJ1-2	CSALGQGWGYTF	TGCAGTGCGCTCGGACAGGGCTGGGGCTACACCTTC
TRBV5-1	few	TRBD1	TRBJ2-7	CASSRGQGLGEQYF	TGCGCCAGCAGCCGAGGACAGGGTTTGGGCGAGCAGTACTTC
TRBV5-1	few	TRBD1	TRBJ1-2	CASSLNRDRGHGYTF	TGCGCCAGCAGCCTTAACCGGGACAGGGGGCATGGCTACACCTTC